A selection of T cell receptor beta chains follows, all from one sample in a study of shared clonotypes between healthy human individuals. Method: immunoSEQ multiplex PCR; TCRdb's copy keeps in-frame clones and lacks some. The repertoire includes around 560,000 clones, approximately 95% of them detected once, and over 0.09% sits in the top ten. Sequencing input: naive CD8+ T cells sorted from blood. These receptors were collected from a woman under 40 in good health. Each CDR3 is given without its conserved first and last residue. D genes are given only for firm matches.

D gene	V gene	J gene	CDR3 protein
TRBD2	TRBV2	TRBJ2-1	ASSEVEGLGRYNEQF
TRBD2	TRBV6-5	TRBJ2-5	AIRTSGRSETQY
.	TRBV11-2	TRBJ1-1	ASSLGVGFPNTEAF
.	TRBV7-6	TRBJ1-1	ASSWDKTSEAF
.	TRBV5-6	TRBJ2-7	ASGRRQASYEQY
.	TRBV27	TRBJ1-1	ASSSHQGFFNTEAF
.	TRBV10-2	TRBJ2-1	ASRQRGSGNEQF
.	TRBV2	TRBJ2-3	ASSPSAASTDTQY
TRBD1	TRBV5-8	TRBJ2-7	ASSAGTAATYEQY
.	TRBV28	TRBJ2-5	ASSLWDTQETQY
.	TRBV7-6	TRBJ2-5	ASSLGRSDETQY
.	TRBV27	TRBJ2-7	ASSERDGSYEQY
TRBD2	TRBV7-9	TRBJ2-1	ASSRTSGSNEQF
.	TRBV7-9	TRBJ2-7	ASSLALTGPNEQY
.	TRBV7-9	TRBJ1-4	ASSLRDTRREKLF